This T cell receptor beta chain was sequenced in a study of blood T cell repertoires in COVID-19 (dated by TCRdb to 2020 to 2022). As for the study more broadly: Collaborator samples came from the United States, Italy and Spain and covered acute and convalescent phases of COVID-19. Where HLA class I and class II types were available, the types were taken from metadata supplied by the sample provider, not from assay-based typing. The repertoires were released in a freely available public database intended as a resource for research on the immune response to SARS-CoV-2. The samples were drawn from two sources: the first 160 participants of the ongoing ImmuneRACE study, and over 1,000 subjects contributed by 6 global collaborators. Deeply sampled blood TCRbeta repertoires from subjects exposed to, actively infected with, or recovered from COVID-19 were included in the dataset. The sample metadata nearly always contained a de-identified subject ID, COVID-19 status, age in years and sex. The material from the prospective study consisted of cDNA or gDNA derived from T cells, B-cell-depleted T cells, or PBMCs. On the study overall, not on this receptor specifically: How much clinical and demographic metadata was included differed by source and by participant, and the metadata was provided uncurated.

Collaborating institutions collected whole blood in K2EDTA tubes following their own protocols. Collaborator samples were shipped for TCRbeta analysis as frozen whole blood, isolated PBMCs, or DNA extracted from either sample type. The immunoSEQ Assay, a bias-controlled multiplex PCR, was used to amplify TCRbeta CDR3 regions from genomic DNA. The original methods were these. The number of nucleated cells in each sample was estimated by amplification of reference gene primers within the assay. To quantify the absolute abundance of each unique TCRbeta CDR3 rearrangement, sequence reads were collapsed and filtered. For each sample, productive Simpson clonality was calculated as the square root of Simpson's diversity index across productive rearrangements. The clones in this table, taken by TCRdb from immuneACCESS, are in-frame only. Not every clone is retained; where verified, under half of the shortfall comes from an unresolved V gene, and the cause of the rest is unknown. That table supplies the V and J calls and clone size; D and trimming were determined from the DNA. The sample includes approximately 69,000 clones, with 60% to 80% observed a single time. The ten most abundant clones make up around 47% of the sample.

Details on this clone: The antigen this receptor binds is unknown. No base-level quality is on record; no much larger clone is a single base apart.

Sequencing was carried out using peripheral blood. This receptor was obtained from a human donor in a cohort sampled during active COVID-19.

DNA sequence: TGCAGCGTTGGGGGGACAGCCAACACTGAAGCTTTCTTT. The translation is CSVGGTANTEAFF. The rearrangement combines TRBV29-1 with TRBJ1-1, and 7 junction bases match TRBD1. CDR1 SQVTM and CDR2 ANQGSEA are derived from the germline V gene. From V the trimming removes 4 bases and from J it removes 2 bases, while the gene matches leave 4 bases of the junction unaccounted for. Counted from cysteine to phenylalanine, this CDR3 has 13 amino acids. The read is trimmed to its CDR3 DNA, 39 bases read in frame from base 1.